This T cell receptor beta chain derives from a study of blood T cell repertoires in COVID-19. This CDR3 contains 19 residues. V lost 4 bases to trimming and J lost 0 bases, with 22 bases between them. Germline V CDR1 and CDR2: MNHEY, SMNVEV (reference sequence). The protocol was immunoSEQ multiplex PCR, while the TCRdb copy is restricted to in-frame clones and leaves out a portion. The data show fewer than 350,000 clones, with 75% to 90% seen just once and about 5.2% held by the top ten. Each participant's cohort was designated according to participant-reported clinical history. The chain uses TRBV27 and TRBJ1-5; weak D call: TRBD1 (6 bases). The clonotype originates from a man aged 55 to 70 who had recovered from COVID-19. Sequenced sample: PBMCs or T cells enriched from blood (not recorded which). The CDR3 DNA sequence: TGTGCCAGCAGTTCCAACAGGGCCCGACAAGGTTATAGCAATCAGCCCCAGCATTTT. It codes for CASSSNRARQGYSNQPQHF.